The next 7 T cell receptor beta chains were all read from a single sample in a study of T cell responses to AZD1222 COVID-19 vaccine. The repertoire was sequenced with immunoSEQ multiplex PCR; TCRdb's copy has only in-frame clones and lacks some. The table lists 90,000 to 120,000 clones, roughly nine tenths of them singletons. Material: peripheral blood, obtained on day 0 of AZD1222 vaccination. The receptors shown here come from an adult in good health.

The CDR3 region has the DNA TGTGCCAGCAGTACCGGGGGGTACACTGAAGCTTTCTTT. This sequence encodes CASSTGGYTEAFF. The chain carries TRBV6-5 and TRBJ1-1; possibly TRBD1 for D (5 bases). The CDR3 covers 13 residues. Trimming left V 5 bases short and J 3 bases short, with 10 bases between. Germline CDR1 MNHEY, CDR2 SVGAGI.

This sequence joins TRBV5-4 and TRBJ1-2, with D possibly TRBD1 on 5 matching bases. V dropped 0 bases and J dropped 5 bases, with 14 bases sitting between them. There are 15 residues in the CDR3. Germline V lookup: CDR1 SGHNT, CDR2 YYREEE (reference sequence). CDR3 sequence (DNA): TGTGCCAGCAGCTTGGAGTTTCAGGGATCATATGGCTACACCTTC. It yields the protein CASSLEFQGSYGYTF.

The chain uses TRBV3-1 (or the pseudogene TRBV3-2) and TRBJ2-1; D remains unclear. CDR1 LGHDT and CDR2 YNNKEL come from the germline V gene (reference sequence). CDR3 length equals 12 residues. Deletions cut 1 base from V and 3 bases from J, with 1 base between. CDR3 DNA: TGTGCCAGCAGCCAAGTCTACAATGAGCAGTTCTTC. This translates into CASSQVYNEQFF.

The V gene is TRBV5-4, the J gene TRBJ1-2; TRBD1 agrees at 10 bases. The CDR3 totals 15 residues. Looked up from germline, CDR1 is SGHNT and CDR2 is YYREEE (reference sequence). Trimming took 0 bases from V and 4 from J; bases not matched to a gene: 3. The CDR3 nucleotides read TGTGCCAGCAGCTTGGATCGGACAGGGGGCTATGGCTACACCTTC. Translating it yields CASSLDRTGGYGYTF.

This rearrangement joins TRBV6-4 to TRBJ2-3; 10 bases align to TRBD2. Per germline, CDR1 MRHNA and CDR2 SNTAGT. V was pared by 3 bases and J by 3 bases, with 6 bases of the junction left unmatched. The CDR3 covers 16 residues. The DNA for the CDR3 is TGTGCCAGCAGTGAGGAAGCGGGGGGGCCAACAGATACGCAGTATTTT. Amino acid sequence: CASSEEAGGPTDTQYF.

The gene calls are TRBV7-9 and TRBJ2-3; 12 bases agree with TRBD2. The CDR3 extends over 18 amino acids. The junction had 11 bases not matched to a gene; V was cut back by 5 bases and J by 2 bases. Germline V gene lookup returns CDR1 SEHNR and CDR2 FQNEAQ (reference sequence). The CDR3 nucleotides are TGTGCCAGCAGCGTAGGTCTTACTAGCGGGGGGAACACAGATACGCAGTATTTT. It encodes CASSVGLTSGGNTDTQYF. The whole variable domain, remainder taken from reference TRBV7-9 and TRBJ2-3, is DTGVSQNPRHKITKRGQNVTFRCDPISEHNRLYWYRQTLGQGPEFLTYFQNEAQLEKSRLLSDRFSAERPKGSFSTLEIQRTEQGDSAMYLCASSVGLTSGGNTDTQYFGPGTRLTVL.

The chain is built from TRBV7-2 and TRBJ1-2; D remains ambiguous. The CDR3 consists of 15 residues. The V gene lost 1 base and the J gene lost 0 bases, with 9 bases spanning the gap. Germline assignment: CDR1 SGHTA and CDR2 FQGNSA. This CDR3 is CASSLGQLTNYGYTF. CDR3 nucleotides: TGTGCCAGCAGCTTAGGTCAGCTTACTAACTATGGCTACACCTTC.